These 18 T cell receptor beta chains originate from one sample sequenced in a study of blood T cell repertoires in COVID-19. The data were produced by immunoSEQ multiplex PCR, yet TCRdb's version contains in-frame clones alone and is incomplete. The table includes about 350,000 clones, roughly nine tenths detected once. The sequenced sample was peripheral blood. The receptors were sampled from an older woman with COVID-19, enrolled during active disease.

The CDR3 region is CASRHTGVYNEQFF. CDR3 nucleotides: TGCGCCAGCAGACACACCGGGGTTTACAATGAGCAGTTCTTC. The chain uses TRBV5-1 and TRBJ2-1; a weak D match, TRBD2 (5 bases). CDR3 length: 14 residues. Trimming shortened V by 5 bases and J by 4 bases, and 13 bases separated the two germline ends. CDR1 SGHRS and CDR2 YFSETQ come from the germline V gene.

This sequence joins TRBV6-5 and TRBJ1-2, with D possibly matching TRBD1 (5 bases). Germline lookup yields CDR1 MNHEY and CDR2 SVGAGI. V shed 5 bases and J shed 4 bases, with 8 bases lying between them. CDR3 size: 12 residues. CDR3 nucleotide sequence: TGTGCCAGCAGTAAGGGGCGCTATGGCTACACCTTC. Translated, it gives CASSKGRYGYTF.

CDR3 protein: CASSRGGWDEGTF. The CDR3, as DNA: TGCGCCAGCAGCCGGGGAGGCTGGGATGAAGGCACCTTC. V and J are TRBV5-1 and TRBJ1-2; D unclear. Germline values: CDR1 SGHRS, CDR2 YFSETQ. V was trimmed by 4 bases and J by 13 bases, leaving 20 bases between them. The CDR3 covers 13 residues.

J is TRBJ2-1 and V is TRBV4-1; TRBD2 aligns across 13 bases. V shed 2 bases and J 0 bases; nucleotides not matched to a gene: 10. Germline CDR1 reads MGHRA; CDR2 reads YSYEKL. This CDR3 has 20 amino acids. CDR3 protein: CASSQMPGLAGKSSYNEQFF. CDR3 coding DNA: TGCGCCAGCAGCCAAATGCCGGGACTAGCGGGGAAGAGCTCCTACAATGAGCAGTTCTTC.

The chain couples TRBV7-9 to TRBJ1-5; 10 bases are a match to TRBD1. V trimming: 5 bases; J trimming: 2 bases; junction bases outside the gene matches: 6. Looked up from germline, CDR1 is SEHNR and CDR2 is FQNEAQ (reference sequence). The CDR3 has 16 amino acids. CDR3 protein: CASSRGTGDGNQPQHF. CDR3 bases: TGTGCCAGCAGCCGAGGGACAGGGGACGGCAATCAGCCCCAGCATTTT.

This clone was counted once. V and J are TRBV28 and TRBJ2-1; 10 bases are shared with TRBD2. CDR3 size: 14 residues. Losses at the gene ends were 7 bases for V and 8 bases for J; bases not matched to a gene: 8. Per germline, CDR1 MDHEN and CDR2 SYDVKM. The CDR3 sequence: CASISGGARDEQFF. The CDR3 DNA reads TGTGCCAGCATCAGCGGGGGGGCGAGAGATGAGCAGTTCTTC. The complete variable domain, with remaining parts taken from reference TRBV28 and TRBJ2-1, reads DVKVTQSSRYLVKRTGEKVFLECVQDMDHENMFWYRQDPGLGLRLIYFSYDVKMKEKGDIPEGYSVSREKKERFSLILESASTNQTSMYLCASISGGARDEQFFGPGTRLTVL.

The chain employs TRBV28 and TRBJ1-6, with D hard to call. V was trimmed by 11 bases and J by 5 bases, leaving 16 bases between them. The CDR3 extends over 14 amino acids. CDR1 is MDHEN, CDR2 SYDVKM, per germline. CDR3 amino acids: CALSEGTNNSPLHF. The CDR3 bases are TGTGCCCTTTCCGAGGGAACTAATAATTCACCCCTCCACTTT.

The J gene is TRBJ2-7, the V gene TRBV5-1; TRBD1 might be the D (5 bases). The CDR3 consists of 14 residues. V lost 0 bases and J lost 6, with 13 bases in between. Germline loops: CDR1 SGHRS, CDR2 YFSETQ. CDR3 coding DNA: TGCGCCAGCAGCTTGGCCGACAGAGCGCGCGAGCAGTACTTC. It translates to CASSLADRAREQYF.

V and J are TRBV10-3 and TRBJ1-5; 7 bases are a match to TRBD1. This CDR3 is 16 amino acids long. Germline CDR1 reads ENHRY; CDR2 reads SYGVKD. J gave up 2 bases and V 2 bases, and 6 bases lay outside the gene matches. The CDR3 sequence: CAISEAGGFGNQPQHF. CDR3 DNA sequence: TGTGCCATCAGTGAGGCAGGGGGGTTTGGCAATCAGCCCCAGCATTTT.

The chain combines TRBV5-6 with TRBJ1-6; perhaps TRBD1 as D (5 bases). This CDR3 has 14 amino acids. Deletions cut 2 bases from V and 7 bases from J, with 10 bases between. Germline CDR1 is SGHDT and CDR2 is YYEEEE. CDR3 residues: CASSLRQLNSPLHF. The CDR3 region has the DNA TGTGCCAGCAGCTTACGACAGCTCAATTCACCCCTCCACTTT.

The chain uses TRBV28 and TRBJ2-7, with D possibly being TRBD1 (6 bases). This CDR3 is built from 14 residues. Germline loops: CDR1 MDHEN, CDR2 SYDVKM. Trimming took 3 bases from V and 3 from J, leaving 12 bases between them. CDR3 bases: TGTGCCAGCAGTTTGCGGACAGCGGTCTACGAGCAGTACTTC. It yields the protein CASSLRTAVYEQYF.

The V call is TRBV4-1, the J call TRBJ1-4; TRBD1 aligns across 8 bases. Trimming cost V 0 bases and J 12 bases; bases outside gene matches: 12. The germline CDR1 and CDR2 sequences are MGHRA and YSYEKL. The CDR3 sequence is 16 residues long. This CDR3 reads CASSQDRGQGAVQLFF. The CDR3, as DNA: TGCGCCAGCAGCCAAGATAGAGGTCAGGGGGCGGTACAACTGTTTTTT.

This rearrangement joins TRBV2 to TRBJ2-1, with no clear D. The CDR3 loop spans 12 amino acids. V dropped 6 bases and J dropped 3 bases, with 6 bases sitting between them. CDR1 SNHLY and CDR2 FYNNEI come from the germline V gene. CDR3 region: CASRSDYNEQFF. CDR3 DNA: TGTGCCAGCAGGTCAGACTACAATGAGCAGTTCTTC.

The chain carries TRBV10-2 and TRBJ2-1, with TRBD1 matching 8 bases. The CDR3 loop spans 13 amino acids. Germline V gives CDR1 WSHSY, CDR2 SAAADI. V shed 4 bases and J 7 bases; nucleotides not matched to a gene: 3. CDR3 residues: CASSVQGANEQFF. The CDR3 DNA follows: TGCGCCAGCAGTGTTCAGGGGGCGAATGAGCAGTTCTTC.

The rearrangement links TRBV29-1 to TRBJ1-5; possibly TRBD1 for D (6 bases). V was cut by 7 bases and J by 5 bases, with 18 bases left in between. Germline CDR1 reads SQVTM; CDR2 reads ANQGSEA. The CDR3 contains 14 residues. In DNA, the CDR3 is TGCAGCGCGTCCCGTGGGGGGGCCGATCAGCCCCAGCATTTT. It is translated as CSASRGGADQPQHF.

CDR3 sequence: CASSILGNLRLAGGLSNTDTQYF. DNA of the CDR3: TGTGCCAGTAGTATCTTAGGGAACTTACGACTAGCGGGGGGGCTGTCTAACACAGATACGCAGTATTTT. This rearrangement joins TRBV19 to TRBJ2-3, with 14 bases fitting TRBD2. V was clipped by 3 bases and J by 2 bases; unmatched bases: 22. CDR3 length: 23 residues. Germline CDR1 reads LNHDA; CDR2 reads SQIVND (reference sequence).

The chain is built from TRBV18 and TRBJ1-3, with TRBD1 identical over 10 bases. V lost 3 bases and J lost 1; bases outside the gene matches: 9. This CDR3 has 18 residues. Germline CDR1 is KGHSH and CDR2 is LQKENI. Here the CDR3 reads CASSPLSRQGASGNTIYF. Written as DNA, the CDR3 is TGTGCCAGCTCACCCCTAAGTCGACAGGGGGCTTCTGGAAACACCATATATTTT. Complete variable domain (other parts from reference TRBV18 and TRBJ1-3): NAGVMQNPRHLVRRRGQEARLRCSPMKGHSHVYWYRQLPEEGLKFMVYLQKENIIDESGMPKERFSAEFPKEGPSILRIQQVVRGDSAAYFCASSPLSRQGASGNTIYFGEGSWLTVV.

On this clone: In the same sample, other DNA sequences code for this CDR3. V and J are TRBV19 and TRBJ1-5; TRBD1 agrees at 7 bases. V dropped 3 bases and J dropped 4; count of bases not matched to a gene: 3. The V gene's germline CDR1 is LNHDA and CDR2 SQIVND (reference sequence). The CDR3 covers 14 residues. CDR3 coding DNA: TGTGCCAGTAGTATCGAACAGGGGAATCAGCCCCAGCATTTT. It translates to CASSIEQGNQPQHF.